The clone carrying this T cell receptor (beta chain) appeared once. This sample was taken from a study of CD4+ T cells in melanoma. Germline trimming cut 0 bases from V and 0 bases from J; bases unmatched to any gene: 7. Germline lookup yields CDR1 SEHNR and CDR2 FQNEAQ (reference sequence). CDR3 length: 17 amino acids. Method: immunoSEQ multiplex PCR; TCRdb's copy keeps in-frame clones and lacks some. The table includes 9,400 or so clones, more than 60% detected once. This TCR came from a human donor with melanoma. The sample consisted of cells from a culture (not recorded whether cultured in vitro). This chain links TRBV7-9 with TRBJ1-1, with 7 bases aligning to TRBD1. The CDR3 spells CASSLAHRGRLNTEAFF. CDR3 bases: TGTGCCAGCAGCTTAGCTCACAGGGGAAGATTGAACACTGAAGCTTTCTTT. The complete variable domain, with remaining parts taken from reference TRBV7-9 and TRBJ1-1, reads DTGVSQNPRHKITKRGQNVTFRCDPISEHNRLYWYRQTLGQGPEFLTYFQNEAQLEKSRLLSDRFSAERPKGSFSTLEIQRTEQGDSAMYLCASSLAHRGRLNTEAFFGQGTRLTVV.